Described below is a single TCR beta chain sequence and its context. Its antigen is unidentified. The source of the sample is a study of vaccination effects on CD4 cells after COVID-19. Before sequencing, viral peptide pools were used by the ViraFEST assay to expand antigen-specific CD4+ T cells. Scientists isolated CD4+ T cells after a roughly nine-day culture period ended. The cohort was immunized with two doses of either the BNT162b2 or mRNA-1273 vaccine. On days 3 and 7, fresh IL-2 medium replaced half the medium. V lost 0 bases and J 6 bases, leaving 14 bases between the germline ends. The CDR3 is 15 residues long. The germline CDR1 and CDR2 sequences are SNHLY and FYNNEI. Clones were sequenced by immunoSEQ multiplex PCR, and TCRdb holds only the in-frame ones, with some missing. The profile shows more than 65,000 clones, around 80% of them singletons.

The chain links TRBV2 to TRBJ1-2; D might be TRBD1 (5 bases). This receptor was taken from a human donor who received a COVID-19 vaccine. The sample here was CD4+ T cells from PBMCs cultured with HCoV-229E spike peptides, taken after COVID-19 vaccination. CDR3 in DNA: TGTGCCAGCAGTGAAGCGCCGGGGGGAGGGCATGGCTACACCTTC. This sequence encodes CASSEAPGGGHGYTF.